The next 26 T cell receptor beta chains were all read from a single sample in a study of blood T cell repertoires in COVID-19. The protocol was immunoSEQ multiplex PCR, while the TCRdb copy is restricted to in-frame clones and leaves out a portion. This table has around 120,000 clones, over 80% appearing once. The sequencing input was peripheral blood. These receptors all stem from a woman in her 70s with acute or convalescent COVID-19.

This chain uses TRBV24-1 with TRBJ2-2; TRBD1 aligns across 8 bases. The CDR3 is made up of 17 amino acids. Trimming took 2 bases from V and 2 from J; bases not matched to a gene: 6. CDR1 KGHDR and CDR2 SFDVKD come from the germline V gene. The CDR3 DNA follows: TGTGCCACCAGTGATTATCAGGGGGCCCTTAACACCGGGGAGCTGTTTTTT. As protein: CATSDYQGALNTGELFF.

CDR3 in DNA: TGTGCCAGTTTAGCGGGGGTCGGAGTCGGCTACACCTTC. Translating it yields CASLAGVGVGYTF. The V and J genes are TRBV19 and TRBJ1-2; TRBD1 might be the D (5 bases). This CDR3 comprises 13 residues. Trimming removed 8 bases from V and 8 bases from J, with 18 bases in between. Germline V gene sequence: CDR1 LNHDA, CDR2 SQIVND (reference sequence).

CDR3 in DNA: TGTGCCAGCAGCCCCGGCCAGGGTTGGGGCTACACCTTC. Translated, it gives CASSPGQGWGYTF. V is TRBV3-1 (or the pseudogene TRBV3-2) and J is TRBJ1-2, with a weak D call TRBD1 (5 bases). Germline V gene sequence: CDR1 LGHDT, CDR2 YNNKEL (reference sequence). This CDR3 has 13 residues. Trimming took 4 bases from V and 8 from J, leaving 14 bases between them.

This sequence joins TRBV12-3 or TRBV12-4 and TRBJ1-2, with TRBD1 identical over 7 bases. The J segment lost 5 bases and the V segment lost 6 bases, leaving 3 bases of the junction unmatched. CDR3 length: 12 residues. Written as DNA, the CDR3 is TGTGCCAGCAGCCCACAGGGGTATGGCTACACCTTC. This gives the protein CASSPQGYGYTF.

The V call is TRBV29-1, the J call TRBJ1-1; D perhaps matches TRBD1 (5 bases). Per the germline V gene, CDR1 is SQVTM and CDR2 is ANQGSEA. Trimming took off 2 bases at V and 5 bases at J, with 12 bases between the two ends. The CDR3 covers 13 residues. This chain's CDR3 is CSVELRGSTEAFF. DNA of the CDR3: TGCAGCGTTGAACTTAGGGGTTCGACTGAAGCTTTCTTT. The variable domain in full, with the rest retrieved from reference TRBV29-1 and TRBJ1-1, is SAVISQKPSRDICQRGTSLTIQCQVDSQVTMMFWYRQQPGQSLTLIATANQGSEATYESGFVIDKFPISRPNLTFSTLTVSNMSPEDSSIYLCSVELRGSTEAFFGQGTRLTVV.

This chain links TRBV6-5 with TRBJ1-2, with no clear D. Germline CDR1 and CDR2: MNHEY and SVGAGI. The CDR3 runs 13 residues. The V end was cut by 7 bases, the J end by 1 base, with 10 bases between. As DNA, the CDR3 is TGTGCCAGCATCCTTACAGTTAACTATGGCTACACCTTC. Translation: CASILTVNYGYTF.

The rearrangement uses TRBV28 and TRBJ1-6; no reliable D call. CDR1 is MDHEN and CDR2 is SYDVKM in the germline V gene. The CDR3 sequence is 14 residues long. V was shortened by 9 bases and J by 1 base, with 10 bases between the two germline ends. CDR3 sequence reads: CASTLGSYNSPLHF. CDR3 sequence (DNA): TGTGCCAGTACCCTAGGTTCCTATAATTCACCCCTCCACTTT. The entire variable domain, with the rest obtained from reference TRBV28 and TRBJ1-6, is as follows: DVKVTQSSRYLVKRTGEKVFLECVQDMDHENMFWYRQDPGLGLRLIYFSYDVKMKEKGDIPEGYSVSREKKERFSLILESASTNQTSMYLCASTLGSYNSPLHFGNGTRLTVT.

This chain uses TRBV30 with TRBJ2-7, with no clear D. CDR1 and CDR2 from the germline V gene are GTSNPN and SVGIG (reference sequence). This CDR3 has 14 residues. Trimming took 1 base from V and 3 from J, leaving 13 bases between them. CDR3 sequence reads: CAWSGARRSYEQYF. Here the CDR3 DNA reads TGTGCCTGGAGTGGGGCCAGGCGTAGCTACGAGCAGTACTTC.

The rearrangement joins TRBV9 to TRBJ1-6; 8 nucleotides align to TRBD1. CDR3 length: 15 amino acids. V trimming: 4 bases; J trimming: 14 bases; junction bases outside the gene matches: 14. The V gene's germline CDR1 is SGDLS and CDR2 YYNGEE. The CDR3 sequence: CASSPSGTGGFALHF. As DNA, the CDR3 is TGTGCCAGCAGCCCCTCGGGGACAGGCGGGTTCGCCCTCCACTTT.

The chain combines TRBV18 with TRBJ1-1; tentative D call: TRBD1 (6 bases). CDR1 is KGHSH and CDR2 is LQKENI in the germline V gene. The CDR3 is 16 amino acids. Between the trimmed V and J ends, which lost 0 bases and 1 base, there was a span of 12 bases. As DNA, the CDR3 is TGTGCCAGCTCACCACCGGGGCAGGGGAAGAACACTGAAGCTTTCTTT. Translating it yields CASSPPGQGKNTEAFF. Complete variable domain (other parts from reference TRBV18 and TRBJ1-1): NAGVMQNPRHLVRRRGQEARLRCSPMKGHSHVYWYRQLPEEGLKFMVYLQKENIIDESGMPKERFSAEFPKEGPSILRIQQVVRGDSAAYFCASSPPGQGKNTEAFFGQGTRLTVV.

This clone was observed a single time. V usage is TRBV3-1 (or the pseudogene TRBV3-2) and J usage is TRBJ2-1; D gene uncertain. Germline lookup yields CDR1 LGHDT and CDR2 YNNKEL (reference sequence). V was trimmed by 0 bases and J by 12 bases, leaving 18 bases between them. The CDR3 is 15 amino acids. CDR3 in amino acids: CASSQDSRFGDGQFF. The DNA of the CDR3 is TGTGCCAGCAGCCAAGATTCCCGGTTTGGAGATGGGCAGTTCTTC.

The chain links TRBV6-6 to TRBJ2-1; 12 bases line up with TRBD2. This CDR3 comprises 16 residues. Germline CDR1 reads MNHNY; CDR2 reads SVGAGI (reference sequence). V lost 5 bases to trimming and J lost 7 bases; unmatched junction nucleotides: 9. CDR3 protein: CASSHLAGGAENEQFF. Here the CDR3 DNA reads TGTGCCAGCAGTCATCTAGCGGGGGGGGCGGAAAATGAGCAGTTCTTC.

The gene calls are TRBV12-3 or TRBV12-4 and TRBJ1-2; possibly TRBD1 for D (6 bases). With 7 bases removed from V and 7 bases from J, the gap between germline ends came to 16 bases. This CDR3 is built from 13 residues. In DNA form, the CDR3 reads TGTGCCAGCACCCCTTGGGGGGGCCTTGGCTACACCTTC. Translated: CASTPWGGLGYTF.

V gene TRBV10-1 combines with J gene TRBJ2-3, with unresolved D. The CDR3 sequence is 12 residues long. The germline V gene has CDR1 WNHNN and CDR2 SYGVQD (reference sequence). Trimming removed 7 bases at V and 0 bases at J, with 5 bases between. The CDR3 loop is CASTGSTDTQYF. The CDR3 DNA reads as TGCGCCAGCACGGGTAGCACAGATACGCAGTATTTT.

The chain joins TRBV7-3 to TRBJ2-1; TRBD2 agrees at 16 bases. The V segment lost 5 bases and the J segment 3 bases; nucleotides outside the gene matches: 7. Germline CDR1 reads SGHTA; CDR2 reads FQGTGA. This CDR3 is 18 amino acids long. This CDR3 is CASSVGTSGGAYYNEQFF. The CDR3 DNA follows: TGTGCCAGCAGCGTCGGGACTAGCGGGGGGGCCTACTACAATGAGCAGTTCTTC.

The chain joins TRBV5-1 to TRBJ1-5; D is perhaps TRBD1 (6 bases). Germline V CDR1 and CDR2: SGHRS, YFSETQ. This CDR3 spans 14 amino acids. V lost 2 bases and J lost 5, with 11 bases in between. The CDR3 spells CASSFGQPHQPQHF. The CDR3 coding sequence is TGCGCCAGCAGCTTTGGACAGCCTCATCAGCCCCAGCATTTT.

This clone was counted once. V gene TRBV28 combines with J gene TRBJ1-2; 12 bases are shared with TRBD1. After removal of 8 bases from V and 7 bases from J, the junction contained 8 bases not matched to a gene. Germline CDR1 is MDHEN and CDR2 is SYDVKM. This CDR3 is built from 14 residues. The CDR3 DNA follows: TGTGCCAGCCGTCCGGGACAGGGGGCGGTTGGCTACACCTTC. Amino acids: CASRPGQGAVGYTF.

The chain recombines TRBV20-1 with TRBJ1-2; TRBD1 might be the D (5 bases). The CDR3 has 9 residues. The germline V and J ends were trimmed by 6 bases and 8 bases, with 7 bases remaining between them. CDR1 is DFQATT, CDR2 SNEGSKA, per germline (reference sequence). The CDR3 protein is CSAEGGYTF. As DNA, the CDR3 is TGCAGTGCGGAGGGGGGCTACACCTTC.

The chain has TRBV18 and TRBJ2-5, with 10 bases aligning to TRBD1. J lost 6 bases, V lost 4 bases, and 5 bases had no gene match. Germline V gene lookup returns CDR1 KGHSH and CDR2 LQKENI. This CDR3 comprises 14 residues. CDR3 sequence reads: CASSHGTGVKTQYF. CDR3 sequence (DNA): TGTGCCAGCTCACACGGGACAGGGGTAAAGACCCAGTACTTC.

The rearrangement links TRBV6-5 to TRBJ1-4, with a possible D match to TRBD1 (6 bases). The CDR3 is 15 residues long. V was cut by 7 bases and J by 3 bases, with 15 bases left in between. In germline, CDR1 is MNHEY, CDR2 SVGAGI. In DNA, the CDR3 is TGTGCCAGCATTAAAGGGGGGGGCGCTAATGAAAAACTGTTTTTT. It specifies CASIKGGGANEKLFF.

This clone was observed once. The chain uses TRBV28 and TRBJ2-2; 8 bases align to TRBD2. The trim removed 1 base at V and 6 bases at J, leaving 22 bases unmatched. The CDR3 runs 21 residues. CDR1 and CDR2 (germline): MDHEN, SYDVKM. The CDR3 protein is CASSLFGEALAGPRKAGELFF. CDR3 DNA: TGTGCCAGCAGTTTATTTGGTGAGGCCCTAGCGGGCCCACGGAAGGCCGGGGAGCTGTTTTTT.

The chain combines TRBV10-1 with TRBJ2-3; TRBD1 matches at 7 bases. The germline V gene has CDR1 WNHNN and CDR2 SYGVQD (reference sequence). J was trimmed by 8 bases and V by 11 bases; bases with no gene match: 13. This CDR3 comprises 13 residues. The CDR3 sequence: CACRPGTEGTQYF. The CDR3 nucleotides are TGCGCCTGCCGTCCCGGGACAGAGGGTACGCAGTATTTT.

The chain combines TRBV30 with TRBJ2-7; TRBD1 matches at 7 bases. The junction had 11 bases not matched to a gene; V was cut back by 2 bases and J by 7 bases. From germline, CDR1 is GTSNPN and CDR2 SVGIG (reference sequence). The CDR3 totals 14 residues. CDR3 nucleotides: TGTGCCTGGAGTACGACAGGGTCCCGACGGGAGCAGTACTTC. It is translated as CAWSTTGSRREQYF.

This sequence joins TRBV5-1 and TRBJ2-6; D is possibly TRBD1 (6 bases). V lost 4 bases to trimming and J lost 0 bases, with 23 bases between them. Germline loops: CDR1 SGHRS, CDR2 YFSETQ. This CDR3 contains 20 residues. The CDR3 is CASSQGYIRDKSSGANVLTF. The CDR3, as DNA: TGCGCCAGCAGCCAGGGGTATATCCGGGACAAGAGCTCTGGGGCCAACGTCCTGACTTTC.

The CDR3 nucleotides are TGTGCCAGCAGTTACTCCGTGAGGGCTGGAAACACCATATATTTT. The encoded protein is CASSYSVRAGNTIYF. The chain combines TRBV6-6 with TRBJ1-3; no clear D. The germline CDR1 and CDR2 sequences are MNHNY and SVGAGI (reference sequence). The CDR3 sequence is 15 residues long. Trimming stripped 0 bases from V and 2 bases from J, with 8 bases between.

This clone was counted once. This sequence joins TRBV11-1 and TRBJ1-2; D possibly corresponds to TRBD1 (5 bases). The germline V and J ends were trimmed by 1 base and 4 bases, with 10 bases remaining between them. CDR3 length: 14 residues. Germline assignment: CDR1 SGHAT and CDR2 FQDESV (reference sequence). The CDR3 sequence is CASSLGGTLYGYTF. The DNA of the CDR3 is TGTGCCAGCAGCTTAGGAGGGACTCTCTATGGCTACACCTTC.